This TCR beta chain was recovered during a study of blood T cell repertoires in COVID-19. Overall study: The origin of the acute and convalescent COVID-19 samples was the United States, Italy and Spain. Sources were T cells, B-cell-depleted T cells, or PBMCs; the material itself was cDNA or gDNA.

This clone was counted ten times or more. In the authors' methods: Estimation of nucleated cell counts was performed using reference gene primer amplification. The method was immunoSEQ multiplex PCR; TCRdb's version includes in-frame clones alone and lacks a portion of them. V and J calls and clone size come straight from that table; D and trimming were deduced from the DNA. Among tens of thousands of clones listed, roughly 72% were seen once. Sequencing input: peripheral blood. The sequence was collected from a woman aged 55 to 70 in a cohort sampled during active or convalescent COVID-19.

CDR3: CASSEAQVSYNEQFF. In DNA, the CDR3 is TGTGCCAGCAGTGAAGCACAGGTCTCCTACAATGAGCAGTTCTTC. This chain connects TRBV6-1 to TRBJ2-1, with TRBD1 as a possible D gene (5 bases). The V and J ends lost 0 bases and 0 bases respectively, with 6 bases between them. The CDR3 consists of 15 residues. Germline loops: CDR1 MNHNS, CDR2 SASEGT.